The sequence of this T cell receptor (beta chain) was determined in a study of response to subunit inactivated influenza vaccine. Findings and limits, study-wide: The authors suggested that few new T cells are recruited per seasonal influenza vaccination.

V lost 3 bases and J 14 bases, leaving 11 bases between the germline ends. This CDR3 spans 12 amino acids. This clonotype was observed a few times. Its antigen is unidentified. TCRdb re-called the RT-PCR reads with MiXCR, one entry per CDR3 protein. This table holds hundreds of thousands of distinct CDR3 sequences, 15% to 17% found once. The rearrangement joins TRBV12-3 or TRBV12-4 to TRBJ1-6, with no clear D. The clonotype comes from a man in his fifties or sixties who received an inactivated influenza vaccine. Material: PBMCs from blood, obtained about 12 days after vaccination. The CDR3 here is CASSLPSSALHF. The CDR3 DNA sequence: TGTGCCAGCAGTTTGCCCAGTTCGGCCCTCCACTTT.